Listed here is a single T cell receptor beta chain. Expressed TCRB transcripts were sequenced because the isolated RNA had all been reverse transcribed beforehand. This table comes from immunoSEQ multiplex PCR, and its TCRdb copy is limited to in-frame clones, with some not included. Of more than 300,000 clones in the sample, around an eighth were seen once. The sample is drawn from a study of beta chain features in type 1 diabetes. The CDR3 is made up of 19 amino acids. Trimming removed 0 bases from V and 0 bases from J; junction bases left unmatched: 11. The germline CDR1 and CDR2 sequences are LGHNA and YNFKEQ.

What was sequenced was naive CD4+ T cells from blood. The clonotype was recovered from a man younger than 35 in good health. The rearrangement links TRBV4-2 to TRBJ1-5; TRBD1 aligns across 7 bases. The CDR3 DNA is TGTGCCAGCAGCCAAGATTCTGGCAGGGGGGCTGCTAGCAATCAGCCCCAGCATTTT. Its protein is CASSQDSGRGAASNQPQHF.